Each of the 24 T cell receptor beta chains below was sequenced from the same sample in a study of CD8 T cells in ankylosing spondylitis. Findings and caveats of the study: What seemed typical of ankylosing spondylitis blood was a TCR beta motif built from roughly 8 highly homologous variants.

From the 5' RACE reads, TCRdb called clonotypes with MiXCR, one entry per CDR3 protein. The sample records more than 650,000 distinct CDR3 sequences, over 9.5% being singletons. These receptors have no identified antigens. The sequencing sample was made of blood, either unsorted or a sorted T cell fraction (not recorded which). These receptors were obtained from a male donor with ankylosing spondylitis.

Ten or more counts support this clonotype. This sequence joins TRBV9 and TRBJ1-1, with D unclear. The CDR3 extends over 12 amino acids. V dropped 4 bases and J dropped 5 bases, with 9 bases sitting between them. Germline assignment: CDR1 SGDLS and CDR2 YYNGEE. The CDR3 DNA follows: TGTGCCAGCAGCTCTCTGGAGACTGAAGCTTTCTTT. Translated, it gives CASSSLETEAFF.

The chain employs TRBV3-1 and TRBJ2-1; D remains unclear. Between the trimmed V and J ends, which lost 1 base and 5 bases, there was a span of 12 bases. The CDR3 is 15 residues long. Germline V CDR1 and CDR2: LGHDT, YNNKEL (reference sequence). The CDR3 DNA sequence: TGTGCCAGCAGCCAAGGTTATCGAGTCAACAATGAGCAGTTCTTC. This gives the protein CASSQGYRVNNEQFF.

This chain uses TRBV30 with TRBJ2-7; perhaps TRBD2 as D (5 bases). CDR3 length: 12 residues. Trimming cost V 2 bases and J 12 bases, with 17 bases left between them. The V gene's germline CDR1 is GTSNPN and CDR2 SVGIG (reference sequence). This CDR3 is CAWSSFGISPYF. The CDR3 DNA reads as TGTGCCTGGAGTTCTTTCGGGATTAGTCCGTACTTC. Together with reference TRBV30 and TRBJ2-7, the CDR3 gives the full variable domain: SQTIHQWPATLVQPVGSPLSLECTVEGTSNPNLYWYRQAAGRGLQLLFYSVGIGQISSEVPQNLSASRPQDRQFILSSKKLLLSDSGFYLCAWSSFGISPYFGPGTRLTVT.

The chain recombines TRBV12-3 or TRBV12-4 with TRBJ2-5, with TRBD2 as a possible D gene (5 bases). Between the trimmed V and J ends, which lost 5 bases and 1 base, there was a span of 11 bases. The CDR3 runs to 14 residues. The CDR3 loop reads CASSGRLPQETQYF. Here the CDR3 DNA reads TGTGCCAGCAGTGGCCGACTACCCCAAGAGACCCAGTACTTC.

This clonotype was picked up one time. This rearrangement joins TRBV19 to TRBJ2-7, with D possibly being TRBD1 (5 bases). CDR1 is LNHDA, CDR2 SQIVND, per germline (reference sequence). This CDR3 has 13 amino acids. The ends were cut back, 7 bases at V and 0 bases at J, with 10 bases in the middle. The CDR3 region is CASTGAPSYEQYF. The CDR3 DNA sequence: TGTGCCAGTACTGGGGCCCCCTCCTACGAGCAGTACTTC.

The chain couples TRBV4-3 to TRBJ2-2; D remains ambiguous. The V end lost 5 bases, the J end lost 5 bases, and 12 bases lay between the germline ends. This CDR3 spans 14 amino acids. Germline assignment: CDR1 LGHNA and CDR2 YSLEER. CDR3 residues: CASSESLFTGELFF. Written as DNA, the CDR3 is TGCGCCAGCAGCGAATCCCTATTTACCGGGGAGCTGTTTTTT.

V usage is TRBV12-3 or TRBV12-4 and J usage is TRBJ2-5; D not resolved. The length of the CDR3 is 14 residues. V dropped 3 bases and J dropped 4 bases, with 12 bases sitting between them. CDR3 nucleotides: TGTGCCAGCAGTTTCCGAGCACTAAGAGAGACCCAGTACTTC. It codes for CASSFRALRETQYF.

This clonotype was detected many times. V and J are TRBV29-1 and TRBJ1-2; D is possibly TRBD1 (6 bases). The V and J ends lost 7 bases and 4 bases respectively, with 13 bases between them. This CDR3 has 12 amino acids. CDR1 SQVTM and CDR2 ANQGSEA come from the germline V gene. DNA for the CDR3: TGCAGCGCAGGACAGTTTCTCTATGGCTACACCTTC. Translating gives CSAGQFLYGYTF.

This clonotype was counted only a few times. CDR3 residues: CASSTQQETQYF. As DNA, the CDR3 is TGTGCCAGCAGTACCCAGCAAGAGACCCAGTACTTC. The genes are TRBV2 and TRBJ2-5; D is unresolved. The germline V gene has CDR1 SNHLY and CDR2 FYNNEI. The CDR3 loop spans 12 amino acids. V was shortened by 5 bases and J by 2 bases, with 6 bases between the two germline ends.

This clonotype was recorded a few times. The chain employs TRBV20-1 and TRBJ1-5; a weak D match, TRBD1 (5 bases). Germline-derived CDR1 and CDR2 are DFQATT and SNEGSKA (reference sequence). Between the trimmed V and J ends, which lost 3 bases and 0 bases, there was a span of 6 bases. CDR3 length: 13 amino acids. The CDR3 DNA sequence: TGCAGTGCTAGTGACAGTAGCAATCAGCCCCAGCATTTT. Residues: CSASDSSNQPQHF.

This clonotype was seen ten or more times. V is TRBV10-3 and J is TRBJ2-3, with TRBD1 identical over 8 bases. The CDR3 is 15 amino acids. The V and J ends lost 10 bases and 0 bases, in that order; junction bases with no gene match: 9. Germline values: CDR1 ENHRY, CDR2 SYGVKD. Here the CDR3 reads CATYSGGFSTDTQYF. The CDR3 DNA sequence: TGTGCCACTTACTCAGGGGGCTTCAGCACAGATACGCAGTATTTT.

As to this clonotype: This sequence may be a read error, since a much larger clone differs from it by one base. This rearrangement joins TRBV29-1 to TRBJ2-1, with a weak D call TRBD1 (5 bases). V shed 4 bases and J shed 2 bases, with 12 bases lying between them. The CDR3 runs 14 residues. Germline V gene sequence: CDR1 SQVTM, CDR2 ANQGSEA. The CDR3 loop is CSVVISRAYNEQFF. CDR3 DNA: TGCAGCGTTGTGATTAGCAGGGCCTACAATGAGCAGTTCTTC.

This chain joins TRBV10-3 and TRBJ2-3, with 8 bases fitting TRBD2. With 6 bases clipped from V and 0 bases from J, the junction kept 2 bases outside the gene matches. The CDR3 totals 14 residues. Germline V gene data show CDR1 as ENHRY and CDR2 as SYGVKD. The CDR3: CAIRIAGSTDTQYF. CDR3 sequence (DNA): TGTGCCATCAGAATAGCGGGAAGCACAGATACGCAGTATTTT.

The genes are TRBV10-3 and TRBJ1-6, with D maybe TRBD1 (5 bases). This CDR3 comprises 14 residues. Trimming removed 8 bases from V and 8 bases from J, with 16 bases in between. CDR1 and CDR2 (germline): ENHRY, SYGVKD. The CDR3 protein is CAIGGPVPDSPLHF. The CDR3 bases are TGTGCCATCGGGGGACCTGTTCCAGATTCACCCCTCCACTTT.

This clonotype was seen many times. V usage is TRBV7-2 and J usage is TRBJ1-2; 8 nucleotides agree with TRBD1. In germline, CDR1 is SGHTA, CDR2 FQGNSA. Losses at the gene ends were 3 bases for V and 7 bases for J; bases not matched to a gene: 7. The CDR3 is made up of 14 amino acids. The CDR3 DNA reads TGTGCCAGCAGCTTGCGGACAGGGCTGACTGGCTACACCTTC. It is translated as CASSLRTGLTGYTF. Full variable domain (rest looked up from reference TRBV7-2 and TRBJ1-2): GAGVSQSPSNKVTEKGKDVELRCDPISGHTALYWYRQSLGQGLEFLIYFQGNSAPDKSGLPSDRFSAERTGGSVSTLTIQRTQQEDSAVYLCASSLRTGLTGYTFGSGTRLTVV.

The CDR3 DNA sequence: TGTGCCAGCAGCAAACGTCTAGCGGGAGGAGACCACGAGCAGTACTTC. Translated: CASSKRLAGGDHEQYF. This sequence joins TRBV6-1 and TRBJ2-7, with 11 bases fitting TRBD2. V gave up 6 bases and J gave up 5 bases; unmatched junction bases: 12. This CDR3 spans 16 amino acids. CDR1 MNHNS and CDR2 SASEGT come from the germline V gene.

This clonotype has more than one count but fewer than ten. This chain joins TRBV4-2 and TRBJ1-6; no reliable D call. The CDR3 is 17 residues long. Germline V CDR1 and CDR2: LGHNA, YNFKEQ. The V end was cut by 0 bases, the J end by 5 bases, with 14 bases between. The CDR3 DNA follows: TGTGCCAGCAGCCAAGATAGTTGGGCAGTGGATAATTCACCCCTCCACTTT. It is translated as CASSQDSWAVDNSPLHF.

This clonotype was seen ten or more times. This chain connects TRBV20-1 to TRBJ2-1; D not resolved. Deletions cut 2 bases from V and 6 bases from J, with 11 bases between. The CDR3 contains 13 residues. Looked up from germline, CDR1 is DFQATT and CDR2 is SNEGSKA (reference sequence). CDR3: CSARNFPFNEQFF. The CDR3 DNA reads as TGCAGTGCTAGAAATTTCCCTTTCAATGAGCAGTTCTTC.

This sequence joins TRBV11-2 and TRBJ1-4, with D unclear. V was pared by 5 bases and J by 7 bases, with 17 bases between. This CDR3 region has 15 residues. In germline, CDR1 is SGHAT, CDR2 FQNNGV. CDR3 amino acids: CASSAGRSKSEKLFF. The CDR3, as DNA: TGTGCCAGCAGCGCCGGACGGTCCAAGTCTGAAAAACTGTTTTTT.

The chain is built from TRBV7-2 and TRBJ2-2; no definite D call. The ends were cut back, 4 bases at V and 7 bases at J, with 19 bases in the middle. This CDR3 spans 16 amino acids. CDR1 and CDR2 (germline): SGHTA, FQGNSA. The CDR3, as DNA: TGTGCCAGCAGCTCTAGGCCAAGCAACACGGTCGGGGAGCTGTTTTTT. As protein: CASSSRPSNTVGELFF.

This clonotype was seen once. The chain employs TRBV7-2 and TRBJ2-5, with 11 nucleotides matching TRBD2. The CDR3 is made up of 16 amino acids. The junction had 10 bases not matched to a gene; V was cut back by 5 bases and J by 5 bases. Germline CDR1 is SGHTA and CDR2 is FQGNSA. The CDR3 DNA reads TGTGCCAGCAGCGTCGGGGAACTAGCGGGAGTTGAGACCCAGTACTTC. This codes for CASSVGELAGVETQYF.

The sample holds many counts of this clonotype. This sequence joins TRBV29-1 and TRBJ1-5; a possible D gene is TRBD1 (6 bases). The CDR3 length is 14 residues. Trimming pared 4 bases from V and 0 bases from J, leaving 10 bases between. Per the germline V gene, CDR1 is SQVTM and CDR2 is ANQGSEA. In nucleotides, the CDR3 is TGCAGCGTTGGACAGGACAATAGCAATCAGCCCCAGCATTTT. It specifies CSVGQDNSNQPQHF.

This chain links TRBV4-3 with TRBJ2-3; a possible D gene is TRBD2 (6 bases). The CDR3 covers 15 residues. V gave up 0 bases and J gave up 6 bases, with 13 bases separating them. In germline, CDR1 is LGHNA, CDR2 YSLEER. The CDR3 DNA follows: TGCGCCAGCAGCCAAGATTCTCTCCTAGCGGATACGCAGTATTTT. Translated: CASSQDSLLADTQYF.

Ten or more counts support this clonotype. The chain has TRBV5-8 and TRBJ2-5; maybe TRBD1 (5 bases). Deletions cut 2 bases from V and 7 bases from J, with 15 bases between. The CDR3 sequence is 14 residues long. From germline, CDR1 is SGHTS and CDR2 YDEGEE. The CDR3 sequence: CASSFVTVRLTQYF. The CDR3 DNA is TGTGCCAGCAGCTTTGTGACAGTACGCCTGACCCAGTACTTC.